This is a list of T cell receptor beta chains from one sample in a study of early T cells in non-severe SARS-CoV-2 infection. TCRdb processed the 5' RACE reads anew with MiXCR; each CDR3 protein has one entry. There are tens of thousands of distinct CDR3 sequences in the sample; more than 13% occur only once, and 3% to 3.5% lies in the top ten. Sequenced sample: whole blood. These TCRs come from an adult who was a healthcare worker with PCR-confirmed SARS-CoV-2 infection or an uninfected control (not recorded which). The CDR3 runs from the conserved cysteine through the conserved F or W. D genes are given only for firm matches. Only some rows state a clone size, as once, few, many or a class for expanded clones.

V: TRBV7-9
D: NA
size: few
J: TRBJ2-1
DNA: TGTGCCAGCCTTGGGGGAGGCGAACCTCCTGGTACATCCAATGAGCAGTTCTTC
CDR3: CASLGGGEPPGTSNEQFF

V: TRBV21-1
D: NA
size: many
J: TRBJ2-7
DNA: TGTGCCAGCAGCACACAGGGTGAGGACTACGAGCAGTACTTC
CDR3: CASSTQGEDYEQYF

V: TRBV29-1
D: NA
size: many
J: TRBJ1-3
DNA: TGCAGCGTTGATGAAGGAAACACCATATATTTT
CDR3: CSVDEGNTIYF

V: TRBV6-1
D: NA
size: NA
J: TRBJ1-1
DNA: TGTGCCAGCAGTGAGGTGAGGGAAGAGAATGAAGCTTTCTTT
CDR3: CASSEVREENEAFF

V: TRBV10-1
D: NA
size: NA
J: TRBJ2-2
DNA: TGCGCCAGCAGTGTCGCAGGGGCATCGGCCGGGGAGCTGTTTTTT
CDR3: CASSVAGASAGELFF

V: TRBV7-8
D: NA
size: NA
J: TRBJ1-3
DNA: TGTGCCAGCAGCGTGACAGGTTCTGGAAACACCATATATTTT
CDR3: CASSVTGSGNTIYF

V: TRBV5-6
D: TRBD1
size: NA
J: TRBJ2-5
DNA: TGTGCCAGCAACTCTCCCGGGACAGGGAAAGAGACCCAGTACTTC
CDR3: CASNSPGTGKETQYF

V: TRBV5-1
D: TRBD1
size: few
J: TRBJ2-5
DNA: TGCGCCAGCTACAGGGGCTCAGAAGAGACCCAGTACTTC
CDR3: CASYRGSEETQYF

V: TRBV2
D: NA
size: many
J: TRBJ1-2
DNA: TGTGCCAGCAGGGAGACACTTCCCTATGGCTACACCTTC
CDR3: CASRETLPYGYTF

V: TRBV12-5
D: NA
size: many
J: TRBJ2-1
DNA: TGTGCTAGTGGTTTGTTGGGCACCAATGAGCAGTTCTTC
CDR3: CASGLLGTNEQFF

V: TRBV5-1
D: NA
size: many
J: TRBJ2-1
DNA: TGCGCCAGCAGCTTGAAAGCGGATATTTACAATGAGCAGTTCTTC
CDR3: CASSLKADIYNEQFF

V: TRBV9
D: NA
size: many
J: TRBJ1-1
DNA: TGTGCCAGCAGCGTAGCTACGGAGAACACTGAAGCTTTCTTT
CDR3: CASSVATENTEAFF

V: TRBV2
D: NA
size: NA
J: TRBJ2-7
DNA: TGTGCCAGCACAGGGGCGCTCTACTACGAGCAGTACTTC
CDR3: CASTGALYYEQYF

V: TRBV11-2
D: NA
size: NA
J: TRBJ1-1
DNA: TGTGCCAGCAGCTTAGGTCGACAGATGAACACTGAAGCTTTCTTT
CDR3: CASSLGRQMNTEAFF

V: TRBV6-2/TRBV6-3
D: NA
size: few
J: TRBJ2-1
DNA: TGTGCCAGCAAGGAGACACCCTACAATGAGCAGTTCTTC
CDR3: CASKETPYNEQFF

V: TRBV29-1
D: TRBD1
size: many
J: TRBJ2-2
DNA: TGCAGCGTCGAATCTCTGGGACAGCCGAACACCGGGGAGCTGTTTTTT
CDR3: CSVESLGQPNTGELFF

V: TRBV6-5
D: NA
size: NA
J: TRBJ1-2
DNA: TGTGCCAGCAGTTATCGGGAGGGAGTTGCTGGCTACACCTTC
CDR3: CASSYREGVAGYTF

V: TRBV15
D: TRBD1
size: many
J: TRBJ1-1
DNA: TGTGCCACCAGCTTCCCGACAGGGGGGGTCGCTGAAGCTTTCTTT
CDR3: CATSFPTGGVAEAFF

V: TRBV5-1
D: NA
size: few
J: TRBJ2-5
DNA: TGCGCCAGCAGCTTGGGAGGTCATACATCGTCAGAGACCCAGTACTTC
CDR3: CASSLGGHTSSETQYF

V: TRBV5-4
D: TRBD2
size: NA
J: TRBJ2-7
DNA: TGTGCCAGCAGTGTAGCGGGGCTTTCCTACGAGCAGTACTTC
CDR3: CASSVAGLSYEQYF

V: TRBV5-1
D: TRBD1
size: few
J: TRBJ1-3
DNA: TGCGCCAGCAGCTTGGTCGGACAGGGGATAAACACCATATATTTT
CDR3: CASSLVGQGINTIYF

V: TRBV6-6
D: NA
size: many
J: TRBJ2-3
DNA: TGTGCCAGCAGTCCATCCGGGACGCCTAGCACAGATACGCAGTATTTT
CDR3: CASSPSGTPSTDTQYF

V: TRBV5-1
D: TRBD1
size: NA
J: TRBJ1-6
DNA: TGCGCCAGCAGCTTGGATTTGCAGGGACAGGGGGCTTCACCCCTCCACTTT
CDR3: CASSLDLQGQGASPLHF

V: TRBV7-7
D: NA
size: few
J: TRBJ2-5
DNA: TGTGCTAGCAGCCCTGGGGGAGTCGAGACCCAGTACTTC
CDR3: CASSPGGVETQYF

V: TRBV21-1
D: NA
size: many
J: TRBJ2-3
DNA: TGTGCCAGCAGCAAAGTTTCCGGGCAGGGGCCATACACAGATACGCAGTATTTT
CDR3: CASSKVSGQGPYTDTQYF

V: TRBV29-1
D: TRBD1
size: NA
J: TRBJ2-7
DNA: TGCAGCGCAACGGGACAGGGGGCTTACGAGCAGTACTTC
CDR3: CSATGQGAYEQYF

V: TRBV18
D: NA
size: NA
J: TRBJ1-5
DNA: TGTGCCAGCTCACCACAGGCCGGGCTCCAGCATTTT
CDR3: CASSPQAGLQHF

V: TRBV27
D: TRBD1
size: NA
J: TRBJ2-7
DNA: TGTGCCAGCAGTCTCGCGACAGGGGGCTCCTACGAGCAGTACTTC
CDR3: CASSLATGGSYEQYF

V: TRBV15
D: NA
size: NA
J: TRBJ2-3
DNA: TGTGCCACCAGCAGAGATGATGCGGGGTTTGCAGATACGCAGTATTTT
CDR3: CATSRDDAGFADTQYF

V: TRBV3-1
D: NA
size: NA
J: TRBJ2-7
DNA: TGTGCCAGCAGCCAGATGGCCGCGGAAGAGCAGTACTTC
CDR3: CASSQMAAEEQYF

V: TRBV7-3
D: NA
size: many
J: TRBJ2-1
DNA: TGTGCCAGCAGCTTAACTGACGGGGCGGATGAGCAGTTCTTC
CDR3: CASSLTDGADEQFF

V: TRBV3-1
D: NA
size: many
J: TRBJ1-2
DNA: TGTGCCAGCAGAGCCCCGTCAGGCTATGGCTACACCTTC
CDR3: CASRAPSGYGYTF

V: TRBV10-1
D: TRBD2
size: many
J: TRBJ2-1
DNA: TGCGCCAGCAGTCCGCTAGCGGGGTACAATGAGCAGTTCTTC
CDR3: CASSPLAGYNEQFF

V: TRBV12-3/TRBV12-4
D: NA
size: NA
J: TRBJ1-2
DNA: TGTGCCAGCAGTTTGGTCTCCGGAGGCTACACCTTC
CDR3: CASSLVSGGYTF

V: TRBV12-2
D: NA
size: medium-sized
J: TRBJ2-7
DNA: TGTGCAAGTCGCTTAGCAGGCAGGGGGTTATTTTCCTCCCTTTGGGAGCAGTACTTC
CDR3: CASRLAGRGLFSSLWEQYF

V: TRBV3-1
D: NA
size: NA
J: TRBJ1-1
DNA: TGTGCCAGCAGCCGAAGGGGTATGGGCACTGAAGCTTTCTTT
CDR3: CASSRRGMGTEAFF

V: TRBV19
D: TRBD2
size: many
J: TRBJ2-7
DNA: TGTGCCAGTAGTATAGATCGGGGGGGAGCCTACGAGCAGTACTTC
CDR3: CASSIDRGGAYEQYF

V: TRBV15
D: TRBD2
size: many
J: TRBJ2-3
DNA: TGTGCCACCAGCAGTAGCGGGGACGTTACAGATACGCAGTATTTT
CDR3: CATSSSGDVTDTQYF

V: TRBV18
D: NA
size: NA
J: TRBJ1-5
DNA: TGTGCCAGCTCACCATCCCGTGGGTATCAGCCCCAGCATTTT
CDR3: CASSPSRGYQPQHF

V: TRBV20-1
D: NA
size: many
J: TRBJ2-3
DNA: TGCAGTGCTAGAAGTAGCGGCACAGATACGCAGTATTTT
CDR3: CSARSSGTDTQYF